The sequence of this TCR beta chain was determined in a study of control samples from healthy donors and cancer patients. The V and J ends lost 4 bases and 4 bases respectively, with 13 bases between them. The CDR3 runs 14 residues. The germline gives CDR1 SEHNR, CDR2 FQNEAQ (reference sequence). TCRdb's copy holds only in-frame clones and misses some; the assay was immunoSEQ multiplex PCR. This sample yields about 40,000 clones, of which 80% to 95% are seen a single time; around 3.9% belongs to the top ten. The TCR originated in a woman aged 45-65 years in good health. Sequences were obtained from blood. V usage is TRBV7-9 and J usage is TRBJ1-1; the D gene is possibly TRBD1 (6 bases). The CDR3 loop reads CASSSRGVATEAFF. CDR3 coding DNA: TGTGCCAGCAGCTCAAGGGGGGTGGCCACTGAAGCTTTCTTT. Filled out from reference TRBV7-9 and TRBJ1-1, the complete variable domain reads DTGVSQNPRHKITKRGQNVTFRCDPISEHNRLYWYRQTLGQGPEFLTYFQNEAQLEKSRLLSDRFSAERPKGSFSTLEIQRTEQGDSAMYLCASSSRGVATEAFFGQGTRLTVV.